Detailed here is one TCR beta chain. This sample is part of a study of blood T cell repertoires in COVID-19. Background on the study: Some COVID-19 samples were acute and others convalescent; all came from the United States, Italy and Spain. From T cells, B-cell-depleted T cells, or PBMCs came the material, which was cDNA or gDNA.

Under the authors' procedure: Reference gene primer amplification gave nucleated cell count estimates. Sequenced by immunoSEQ multiplex PCR; TCRdb stores in-frame clones only, minus some. The V and J calls and clone size were taken over from that table, and D and trimming were inferred from the DNA. The sample has 450,000 or so clones; around nine tenths are singletons. Germline-derived CDR1 and CDR2 are SGDLS and YYNGEE. The CDR3 covers 17 residues. With V trimmed by 0 bases and J by 5 bases, 6 bases remained unmatched. Seattle patients were enrolled during active infection and followed longitudinally.

The J gene is TRBJ2-3, the V gene TRBV9; TRBD2 aligns across 13 bases. The material sequenced was peripheral blood. The TCR originated in a young man with COVID-19, enrolled during active disease. DNA for the CDR3: TGTGCCAGCAGCGTAGAGGGACTAGCGGGACACGGAGATACGCAGTATTTT. It encodes CASSVEGLAGHGDTQYF.